Sequencing of this TCR beta chain was carried out in a study of T cell responses to AZD1222 COVID-19 vaccine. Sequencing used immunoSEQ multiplex PCR; TCRdb keeps in-frame clones, though not all of them. The top ten hold around 1.6% of the sample, which has more than 75,000 clones, nearly 90% seen once. The clonotype originates from an adult in good health. The source material was peripheral blood, sampled on day 0 of AZD1222 vaccination.

CDR3 DNA: TGCGCCAGCAGCTTGGCCCAGCCAAGGCACAATGAGCAGTTCTTC. Protein sequence: CASSLAQPRHNEQFF. V usage is TRBV5-1 and J usage is TRBJ2-1; no definite D call. The CDR3 covers 15 residues. Trimming shortened V by 0 bases and J by 5 bases, and 12 bases separated the two germline ends. Germline CDR1 is SGHRS and CDR2 is YFSETQ.